Below, 20 T cell receptor beta chains from the same sample are listed, as sequenced in a study of CD8+CD57+ T cells in acquired aplastic anemia. Sequencing involved patients with CD8+CD57+ cell expansion previously shown by flow cytometry. TCR beta VDJ and CDR3 were profiled, and genomic DNA was the template. Each CDR3 protein gets one entry after TCRdb re-called the reads with MiXCR. This table has under 250,000 distinct CDR3 sequences, roughly two thirds appearing once. The sample was sorted CD4+, CD8+, or CD8+CD57+ T cells (not recorded which) from PBMCs. Source of these receptors: a human donor with aplastic anemia.

The chain is built from TRBV6-1 and TRBJ1-4, with D possibly matching TRBD1 (5 bases). The V end lost 10 bases, the J end lost 6 bases, and 24 bases lay between the germline ends. The germline V gene has CDR1 MNHNS and CDR2 SASEGT. The CDR3 contains 16 residues. Here the CDR3 reads CAIRRDPGSGDEKLFF. The CDR3 coding sequence is TGTGCCATCAGGAGGGATCCAGGGTCGGGGGATGAAAAACTGTTTTTT.

A word on this clonotype: A much larger clonotype is one base distant, so this may be a read error. The chain links TRBV5-1 to TRBJ1-2, with D maybe TRBD1 (6 bases). Looked up from germline, CDR1 is SGHRS and CDR2 is YFSETQ. This CDR3 has 13 residues. CDR3 residues: CASSQNRVGGYTF. DNA for the CDR3: TGTGCCAGCAGCCAAAACAGGGTAGGCGGCTACACCTTC.

This sequence joins TRBV28 and TRBJ1-2, with a weak D call TRBD1 (6 bases). This CDR3 comprises 17 residues. V was trimmed by 6 bases and J by 2 bases, leaving 22 bases between them. Germline V gene data show CDR1 as MDHEN and CDR2 as SYDVKM. The CDR3 spells CASRTPGGGLTNYGYTF. The CDR3 region has the DNA TGTGCCAGCAGAACCCCGGGGGGGGGCTTAACGAACTATGGCTACACCTTC.

The chain couples TRBV4-1 to TRBJ1-4; TRBD1 matches at 7 bases. Germline loops: CDR1 MGHRA, CDR2 YSYEKL. This CDR3 region has 15 residues. Unmatched junction bases numbered 7, after V lost 1 base and J lost 8 bases. CDR3 sequence: CASSQVDRVGEKLFF. CDR3 DNA: TGCGCCAGCAGCCAAGTCGACAGGGTCGGGGAAAAACTGTTTTTT.

The rearrangement uses TRBV11-1 and TRBJ1-6; TRBD1 might be the D (5 bases). The CDR3 spans 16 residues. The ends were cut back, 3 bases at V and 8 bases at J, with 17 bases in the middle. Germline V gives CDR1 SGHAT, CDR2 FQDESV (reference sequence). Written as DNA, the CDR3 is TGTGCCAGCAGCTTCCGGGGACCCCGAGGGGATTCACCCCTCCACTTT. This codes for CASSFRGPRGDSPLHF.

The genes are TRBV9 and TRBJ2-2; no clear D. Germline CDR1 is SGDLS and CDR2 is YYNGEE. The CDR3 runs to 14 residues. V was shortened by 4 bases and J by 1 base, with 8 bases between the two germline ends. The CDR3: CASSLIGNTGELFF. In DNA form, the CDR3 reads TGTGCCAGCAGCTTAATAGGGAACACCGGGGAGCTGTTTTTT.

The J gene is TRBJ2-2, the V gene TRBV7-9, with TRBD2 matching over 9 bases. Germline V gene lookup returns CDR1 SEHNR and CDR2 FQNEAQ (reference sequence). The CDR3 consists of 14 residues. The trim removed 6 bases at V and 4 bases at J, leaving 3 bases unmatched. In nucleotides, the CDR3 is TGTGCCAGCAGGACTAGCGGCATCACCGGGGAGCTGTTTTTT. Translating it yields CASRTSGITGELFF.

The gene calls are TRBV7-9 and TRBJ1-4; D ambiguous. Germline CDR1 SEHNR, CDR2 FQNEAQ (reference sequence). This CDR3 is 13 amino acids long. V was shortened by 3 bases and J by 5 bases, with 7 bases between the two germline ends. DNA for the CDR3: TGTGCCAGCAGCTTGCACCCAAATGAAAAACTGTTTTTT. Protein product: CASSLHPNEKLFF.

The chain is built from TRBV24-1 and TRBJ1-4, with a tentative D call TRBD1 (5 bases). Deletions cut 10 bases from V and 10 bases from J, with 21 bases between. The CDR3 loop spans 14 amino acids. Per germline, CDR1 KGHDR and CDR2 SFDVKD. For the CDR3, the DNA is TGTGCCACTTCCAAGACCGGGGGGGACGGAAAACTGTTTTTT. It specifies CATSKTGGDGKLFF.

This chain links TRBV5-1 with TRBJ1-1; maybe TRBD1 (5 bases). The CDR3 has 14 residues. Looked up from germline, CDR1 is SGHRS and CDR2 is YFSETQ. Trimming shortened V by 5 bases and J by 3 bases, and 14 bases separated the two germline ends. CDR3 in DNA: TGCGCCAGCAGTCCTGACAGCTACTACACTGAAGCTTTCTTT. Residues: CASSPDSYYTEAFF.

The rearrangement uses TRBV20-1 and TRBJ2-1; D ambiguous. CDR3 length equals 15 residues. The germline CDR1 and CDR2 sequences are DFQATT and SNEGSKA (reference sequence). Trimming left V 0 bases short and J 4 bases short, with 13 bases between. The CDR3 is CSARDRSRDYNEQFF. The CDR3 DNA reads TGCAGTGCTAGAGATCGGTCTAGAGATTACAATGAGCAGTTCTTC.

This clonotype was seen only a few times. The chain uses TRBV5-1 and TRBJ2-3, with D unclear. Looked up from germline, CDR1 is SGHRS and CDR2 is YFSETQ. V was shortened by 2 bases and J by 6 bases, with 10 bases between the two germline ends. There are 13 residues in the CDR3. The CDR3 coding sequence is TGCGCCAGCAGCTTCGGTCCACCCGATACGCAGTATTTT. It translates to CASSFGPPDTQYF.

J is TRBJ2-2 and V is TRBV6-1, with 8 bases lining up with TRBD1. Germline V lookup: CDR1 MNHNS, CDR2 SASEGT. The CDR3 is 16 amino acids. V was clipped by 5 bases and J by 5 bases; unmatched bases: 10. The CDR3 loop is CASSSFGQGKTGELFF. CDR3 nucleotides: TGTGCCAGCAGTTCGTTCGGACAGGGCAAGACCGGGGAGCTGTTTTTT.

This sequence joins TRBV24-1 and TRBJ2-5; perhaps D is TRBD1 or TRBD2 (7 bases each). Germline V gene sequence: CDR1 KGHDR, CDR2 SFDVKD. V shed 0 bases and J shed 4 bases, with 14 bases lying between them. The CDR3 sequence is 16 residues long. In nucleotides, the CDR3 is TGTGCCACCAGTGATTTGCGGACAGGCGGGGGAGAGACCCAGTACTTC. Encoded protein: CATSDLRTGGGETQYF.

In DNA, the CDR3 is TGTGCCAGCAGCTTGGGGTTAGGGGGTTGGGAGACCCAGTACTTC. Its translation is CASSLGLGGWETQYF. This chain connects TRBV7-2 to TRBJ2-5, with D possibly TRBD1 on 6 matching bases. V was shortened by 3 bases and J by 5 bases, with 16 bases between the two germline ends. Germline lookup yields CDR1 SGHTA and CDR2 FQGNSA. The CDR3 is 15 residues long.

V usage is TRBV7-2 and J usage is TRBJ2-7; a possible D gene is TRBD2 (6 bases). From germline, CDR1 is SGHTA and CDR2 FQGNSA. The CDR3 is 15 amino acids. V was cut by 5 bases and J by 7 bases, with 21 bases left in between. This CDR3 is CASSPTLATPREQYF. The CDR3 bases are TGTGCCAGCAGCCCCACCCTAGCGACTCCACGGGAGCAGTACTTC.

The chain has TRBV7-8 and TRBJ1-5, with TRBD1 matching 8 bases. CDR1 and CDR2 (germline): SGHVS, FQNEAQ. The CDR3 has 14 amino acids. The ends lost 4 bases at V and 10 bases at J; junction bases unmatched: 9. Here the CDR3 DNA reads TGTGCCAGCAGCTCAGACAGGGGACCGGACCCCCAGCATTTT. Its protein is CASSSDRGPDPQHF. Supplemented by reference TRBV7-8 and TRBJ1-5, the full variable domain reads GAGVSQSPRYKVAKRGQDVALRCDPISGHVSLFWYQQALGQGPEFLTYFQNEAQLDKSGLPSDRFFAERPEGSVSTLKIQRTQQEDSAVYLCASSSDRGPDPQHFGDGTRLSIL.

This clonotype was counted once. The CDR3 DNA is TGCGCCAGCAGCCCCTGGACGGACTCGGAACCCCAGCATTTT. Its translation is CASSPWTDSEPQHF. V usage is TRBV4-3 and J usage is TRBJ1-5, with D unclear. Deletions cut 4 bases from V and 10 bases from J, with 17 bases between. CDR1 is LGHNA and CDR2 is YSLEER in the germline V gene. The CDR3 length is 14 residues.

The chain has TRBV12-3 or TRBV12-4 and TRBJ1-4; 9 bases agree with TRBD1. The trim removed 4 bases at V and 7 bases at J, leaving 4 bases unmatched. CDR3 length: 14 amino acids. The CDR3, as DNA: TGTGCCAGCAGTTCGACAGGGGGGACTGAAAAACTGTTTTTT. This sequence encodes CASSSTGGTEKLFF.

The chain has TRBV15 and TRBJ1-1, with D uncertain. CDR1 and CDR2 from the germline V gene are LNHNV and YYDKDF (reference sequence). There are 13 residues in the CDR3. Trimming pared 4 bases from V and 7 bases from J, leaving 13 bases between. CDR3 DNA sequence: TGTGCCACCAGCATCGGGGTGTCGGGTGAAGCTTTCTTT. This codes for CATSIGVSGEAFF.